The 20 T cell receptor beta chains in this list originate from one sample, sequenced in a study of regulatory T cells in long-lasting Graves disease. Specified time point: persistent/refractory GD, antithyroid drugs over 5 years with positive TRAb. The TCR library was made from RNA that had been extracted from PBMCs in TRIzol. Construction of TCR beta libraries relied on iRepertoire HTBI primers and on Arm-PCR targeting CDR3 regions. MiXCR, applied by TCRdb to the multiplex PCR reads, yields one record per CDR3 protein. Of 400,000 to 450,000 distinct CDR3 sequences in the sample, around 20% were seen once. Sequences were derived from peripheral blood mononuclear cells (PBMCs), sampled when the disease was refractory, from a patient treated with antithyroid drugs. These receptors originate from a female donor with Graves disease.

The CDR3, as DNA: TGTGCCAGCGCGGGGTGGGATACGCAGTATTTT. Translated, it gives CASAGWDTQYF. This chain connects TRBV2 to TRBJ2-3; D may be TRBD2 (6 bases). The CDR3 totals 11 residues. The V gene lost 8 bases and the J gene lost 6 bases, with 9 bases spanning the gap. Germline V gene data show CDR1 as SNHLY and CDR2 as FYNNEI.

This clonotype was counted many times. The V and J genes are TRBV20-1 and TRBJ1-4, with D unclear. CDR3 size: 16 residues. The V end was cut by 0 bases, the J end by 4 bases, with 15 bases between. The germline V gene encodes CDR1 DFQATT and CDR2 SNEGSKA (reference sequence). CDR3 amino acids: CSARDENQANNEKLFF. In DNA form, the CDR3 reads TGCAGTGCTAGAGACGAAAATCAGGCGAATAATGAAAAACTGTTTTTT.

This clonotype has more than one count but fewer than ten. The V call is TRBV10-3, the J call TRBJ1-1, with TRBD1 identical over 8 bases. Unmatched junction bases numbered 6, after V lost 9 bases and J lost 3 bases. Per the germline V gene, CDR1 is ENHRY and CDR2 is SYGVKD. The CDR3 consists of 13 residues. Here the CDR3 DNA reads TGTGCCATTCGACAGGACAGGGACACTGAAGCTTTCTTT. It yields the protein CAIRQDRDTEAFF.

V and J are TRBV27 and TRBJ2-7; a possible D gene is TRBD1 (5 bases). Germline V gene data show CDR1 as MNHEY and CDR2 as SMNVEV (reference sequence). This CDR3 is built from 15 residues. V lost 5 bases and J 1 base, leaving 15 bases between the germline ends. The CDR3 sequence: CASSAILKGSYEQYF. The CDR3 nucleotides are TGTGCCAGCAGTGCTATTCTTAAGGGGTCCTACGAGCAGTACTTC.

This clonotype has at least ten counts. The chain recombines TRBV2 with TRBJ2-6; tentatively, D is TRBD2 (6 bases). The germline V gene encodes CDR1 SNHLY and CDR2 FYNNEI. CDR3 length: 14 amino acids. Deletions cut 8 bases from V and 3 bases from J, with 11 bases between. The CDR3 bases are TGTGCCAGCCGTGCGGGGTATGGGGCCAACGTCCTGACTTTC. Translating gives CASRAGYGANVLTF.

The chain couples TRBV19 to TRBJ1-1; D is possibly TRBD1 (5 bases). V lost 5 bases and J 0 bases, leaving 10 bases between the germline ends. Germline CDR1 and CDR2: LNHDA and SQIVND (reference sequence). The length of the CDR3 is 14 residues. The DNA for the CDR3 is TGTGCCAGTAGTTTGCCGGACATGAACACTGAAGCTTTCTTT. Protein product: CASSLPDMNTEAFF.

This clonotype was detected once. The J gene is TRBJ2-2, the V gene TRBV18, with 11 nucleotides matching TRBD2. The CDR3 spans 16 residues. The trim removed 2 bases at V and 5 bases at J, leaving 4 bases unmatched. Germline CDR1 and CDR2: KGHSH and LQKENI. The CDR3 DNA is TGTGCCAGCTCACCAGGGACTAGCGGCTCAACCGGGGAGCTGTTTTTT. Its protein is CASSPGTSGSTGELFF. Using reference TRBV18 and TRBJ2-2 for the parts outside the CDR3, the full variable domain is NAGVMQNPRHLVRRRGQEARLRCSPMKGHSHVYWYRQLPEEGLKFMVYLQKENIIDESGMPKERFSAEFPKEGPSILRIQQVVRGDSAAYFCASSPGTSGSTGELFFGEGSRLTVL.

This clonotype appeared many times. CDR3 in amino acids: CASSLMDRETQYF. In DNA, the CDR3 is TGTGCCAGCAGTTTGATGGATCGGGAGACCCAGTACTTC. This chain connects TRBV12-3 or TRBV12-4 to TRBJ2-5; D ambiguous. V lost 3 bases to trimming and J lost 5 bases, with 10 bases between them. The CDR3 has 13 amino acids.

The chain uses TRBV19 and TRBJ2-7, with TRBD1 matching 12 bases. Germline values: CDR1 LNHDA, CDR2 SQIVND (reference sequence). The V and J ends lost 6 bases and 3 bases, in that order; junction bases with no gene match: 6. This CDR3 contains 15 residues. For the CDR3, the DNA is TGTGCCAGTAGATCGGGACAGGGGGCAATCTACGAGCAGTACTTC. The encoded protein is CASRSGQGAIYEQYF.

This clonotype occurred many times. The chain links TRBV2 to TRBJ1-1; D not resolved. CDR3 length: 12 amino acids. CDR1 and CDR2 from the germline V gene are SNHLY and FYNNEI. The V and J ends lost 7 bases and 0 bases respectively, with 6 bases between them. CDR3: CASNYVNTEAFF. CDR3 in DNA: TGTGCCAGCAACTATGTGAACACTGAAGCTTTCTTT.

The sample holds many counts of this clonotype. The V call is TRBV2, the J call TRBJ2-1, with 16 bases that match TRBD2. Germline V CDR1 and CDR2: SNHLY, FYNNEI. Germline trimming cut 11 bases from V and 9 bases from J; bases unmatched to any gene: 10. This CDR3 comprises 15 residues. CDR3 nucleotides: TGTGCCCGAAGGAGAGGGACTAGCGGGAGGGGTGAGCAGTTCTTC. This sequence encodes CARRRGTSGRGEQFF.

The chain couples TRBV28 to TRBJ2-7; D might be TRBD2 (6 bases). Trimming removed 8 bases from V and 2 bases from J, with 22 bases in between. The CDR3 covers 16 residues. Germline V gives CDR1 MDHEN, CDR2 SYDVKM. The CDR3 coding sequence is TGTGCCAGCCGGCGAGGCGGGATCAACCCTACCTACGAGCAGTACTTC. It is translated as CASRRGGINPTYEQYF.

The chain links TRBV5-1 to TRBJ1-1; TRBD1 matches at 7 bases. J gave up 5 bases and V 0 bases, and 4 bases lay outside the gene matches. CDR1 and CDR2 (germline): SGHRS, YFSETQ. CDR3 length: 14 amino acids. The CDR3 is CASSLEGGITEAFF. The CDR3 bases are TGCGCCAGCAGCTTGGAAGGGGGCATTACTGAAGCTTTCTTT.

With respect to this clonotype: This may come from a read error, since a much larger clone is one base off. This chain links TRBV7-2 with TRBJ2-7; a possible D gene is TRBD2 (6 bases). CDR3 size: 14 residues. The V gene's germline CDR1 is SGHTA and CDR2 FQGNSA. DNA of the CDR3: TGTGTCACCATGGTGGGGGGTTCTGGGAACGAGCAGTACTTC. It specifies CVTMVGGSGNEQYF. Looking up the rest from reference TRBV7-2 and TRBJ2-7 gives the full variable domain: GAGVSQSPSNKVTEKGKDVELRCDPISGHTALYWYRQSLGQGLEFLIYFQGNSAPDKSGLPSDRFSAERTGGSVSTLTIQRTQQEDSAVYLCVTMVGGSGNEQYFGPGTRLTVT.

The rearrangement joins TRBV6-5 to TRBJ1-2; a possible D gene is TRBD1 (5 bases). V was pared by 0 bases and J by 4 bases, with 15 bases between. The CDR3 totals 16 residues. In germline, CDR1 is MNHEY, CDR2 SVGAGI. The CDR3, as DNA: TGTGCCAGCAGTTACTCGACGGCCCAGGGCAGCTATGGCTACACCTTC. Its protein is CASSYSTAQGSYGYTF.

This clonotype has just a few counts. The rearrangement joins TRBV2 to TRBJ1-5; TRBD1 aligns across 9 bases. CDR3 length: 15 residues. CDR1 is SNHLY, CDR2 FYNNEI, per germline. V shed 6 bases, J shed 6 bases, and the junction held 9 bases outside the gene matches. Here the CDR3 reads CASSSGTGIGQPQHF. DNA for the CDR3: TGTGCCAGCAGCTCCGGGACAGGGATCGGTCAGCCCCAGCATTTT.

In its sample, this clonotype was seen a few times. The chain is built from TRBV12-3 or TRBV12-4 and TRBJ2-4; a possible D gene is TRBD1 (7 bases). Trimming took off 2 bases at V and 1 base at J, with 21 bases between the two ends. The CDR3 has 19 amino acids. The CDR3 reads CASSLRGLATQGAKNIQYF. For the CDR3, the DNA is TGTGCCAGCAGTTTAAGGGGGCTAGCGACACAGGGGGCCAAAAACATTCAGTACTTC.

This clonotype has a handful of counts. CDR3: CASSLAPRGFETQYF. The CDR3 nucleotides are TGTGCCAGCAGCTTAGCCCCCCGCGGTTTTGAGACCCAGTACTTC. The chain carries TRBV7-9 and TRBJ2-5; D gene ambiguous. Germline-derived CDR1 and CDR2 are SEHNR and FQNEAQ (reference sequence). The CDR3 length is 15 residues. V dropped 0 bases and J dropped 5 bases, with 13 bases sitting between them.

This sequence joins TRBV30 and TRBJ1-5; D unresolved. This CDR3 has 12 residues. The germline V gene encodes CDR1 GTSNPN and CDR2 SVGIG (reference sequence). Trimming cost V 0 bases and J 8 bases, with 8 bases left between them. The CDR3 reads CAWSVTDEPQHF. The CDR3 nucleotides are TGTGCCTGGAGTGTAACCGATGAGCCCCAGCATTTT.

The chain links TRBV7-2 to TRBJ1-1; D gene unclear. Trimming removed 1 base from V and 7 bases from J, with 10 bases in between. The CDR3 runs 13 residues. CDR1 and CDR2 (germline): SGHTA, FQGNSA. Here the CDR3 reads CASSLEFHGEAFF. In DNA, the CDR3 is TGTGCCAGCAGCTTAGAGTTCCACGGTGAAGCTTTCTTT.